This paragraph covers one T cell receptor beta chain sequence. What it recognizes is unknown. Trimming took 6 bases from V and 4 from J, leaving 16 bases between them. The CDR3 runs to 15 residues. The germline gives CDR1 SNHLY, CDR2 FYNNEI. The data belong to a study of T cell repertoires in cytomegalovirus infection. Study outcomes and limitations: In two of eight donors, the top clonotype was HLA-C-restricted CMV-specific.

TCRdb independently ran MiXCR on the reads; one entry per CDR3 protein. This sample carries a few hundred thousand distinct CDR3 sequences, approximately 40% of them seen once, and the ten largest clones take 48%. The J gene is TRBJ1-5, the V gene TRBV2; D unclear. The starting material was cultured PBMCs, obtained from culture after CMV antigen stimulation. The TCR originated in a human donor in good health (CMV status not recorded). Some clones in this sample may be carry-over from other donors' samples. The CDR3 DNA sequence: TGTGCCAGCAGGAGAGGCAGGACTATTAATCAGCCCCAGCATTTT. Protein product: CASRRGRTINQPQHF.